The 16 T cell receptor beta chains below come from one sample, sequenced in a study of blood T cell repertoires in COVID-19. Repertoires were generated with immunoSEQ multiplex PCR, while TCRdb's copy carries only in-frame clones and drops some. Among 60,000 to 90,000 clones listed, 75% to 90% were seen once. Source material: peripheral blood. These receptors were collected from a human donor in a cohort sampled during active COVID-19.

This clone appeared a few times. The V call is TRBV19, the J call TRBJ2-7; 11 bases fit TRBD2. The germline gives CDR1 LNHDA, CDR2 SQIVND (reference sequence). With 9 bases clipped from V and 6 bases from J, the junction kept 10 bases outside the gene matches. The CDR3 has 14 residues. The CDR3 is CASLTSGSLAEQYF. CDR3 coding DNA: TGTGCCAGCTTAACTAGCGGGAGTCTGGCCGAGCAGTACTTC.

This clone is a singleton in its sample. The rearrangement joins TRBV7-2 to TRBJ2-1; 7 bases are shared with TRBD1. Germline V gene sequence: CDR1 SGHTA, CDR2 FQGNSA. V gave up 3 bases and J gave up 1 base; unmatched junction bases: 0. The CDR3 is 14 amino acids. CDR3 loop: CASSLTGSYNEQFF. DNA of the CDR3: TGTGCCAGCAGCTTGACAGGGTCCTACAATGAGCAGTTCTTC.

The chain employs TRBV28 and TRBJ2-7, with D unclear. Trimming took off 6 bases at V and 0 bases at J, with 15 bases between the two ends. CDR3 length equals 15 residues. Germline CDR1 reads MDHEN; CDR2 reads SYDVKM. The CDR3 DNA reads TGTGCCAGCAGCCCGCACGCCTTGAGCTCCTACGAGCAGTACTTC. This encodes CASSPHALSSYEQYF.

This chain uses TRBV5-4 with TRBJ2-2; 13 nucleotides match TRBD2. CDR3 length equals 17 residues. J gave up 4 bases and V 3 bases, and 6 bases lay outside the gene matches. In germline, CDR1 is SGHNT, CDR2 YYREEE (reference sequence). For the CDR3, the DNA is TGTGCCAGCAGCTGGGGACTAGCGGGGTATGGCACCGGGGAGCTGTTTTTT. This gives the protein CASSWGLAGYGTGELFF. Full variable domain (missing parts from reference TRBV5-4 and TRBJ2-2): ETGVTQSPTHLIKTRGQQVTLRCSSQSGHNTVSWYQQALGQGPQFIFQYYREEENGRGNFPPRFSGLQFPNYSSELNVNALELDDSALYLCASSWGLAGYGTGELFFGEGSRLTVL.

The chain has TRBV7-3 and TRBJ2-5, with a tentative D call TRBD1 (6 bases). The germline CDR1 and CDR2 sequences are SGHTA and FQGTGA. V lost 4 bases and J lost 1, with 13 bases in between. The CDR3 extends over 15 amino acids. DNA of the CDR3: TGTGCCAGCAGCTCCTGGGCAGGGGCCCAAGAGACCCAGTACTTC. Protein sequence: CASSSWAGAQETQYF. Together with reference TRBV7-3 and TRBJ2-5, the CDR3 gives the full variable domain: GAGVSQTPSNKVTEKGKYVELRCDPISGHTALYWYRQSLGQGPEFLIYFQGTGAADDSGLPNDRFFAVRPEGSVSTLKIQRTERGDSAVYLCASSSWAGAQETQYFGPGTRLLVL.

The CDR3 nucleotides are TGTGCCACCAGCAGAGACCGGGGGGGTAGGTCCTACAATGAGCAGTTCTTC. Protein: CATSRDRGGRSYNEQFF. V usage is TRBV15 and J usage is TRBJ2-1, with 8 bases fitting TRBD2. V lost 0 bases to trimming and J lost 1 base; unmatched junction nucleotides: 5. Germline-derived CDR1 and CDR2 are LNHNV and YYDKDF (reference sequence). There are 17 residues in the CDR3.

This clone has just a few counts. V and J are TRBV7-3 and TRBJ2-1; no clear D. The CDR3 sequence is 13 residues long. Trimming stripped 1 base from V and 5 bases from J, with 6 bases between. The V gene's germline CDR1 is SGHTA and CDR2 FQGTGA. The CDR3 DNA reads TGTGCCAGCAGCTTAAACCAGGACAATGAGCAGTTCTTC. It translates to CASSLNQDNEQFF.

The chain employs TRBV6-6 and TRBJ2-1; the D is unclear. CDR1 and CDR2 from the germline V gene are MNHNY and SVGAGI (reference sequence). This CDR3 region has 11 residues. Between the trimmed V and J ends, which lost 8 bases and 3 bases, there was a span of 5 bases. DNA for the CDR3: TGTGCCAGCGCTAACTACAATGAGCAGTTCTTC. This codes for CASANYNEQFF.

The CDR3 DNA follows: TGTGCCAGCAGCTCCGTCGGTGGGCCAGATACGCAGTATTTT. Encoded protein: CASSSVGGPDTQYF. The chain combines TRBV7-3 with TRBJ2-3; D gene ambiguous. This CDR3 contains 14 residues. Trimming took 4 bases from V and 4 from J, leaving 12 bases between them. The V gene's germline CDR1 is SGHTA and CDR2 FQGTGA.

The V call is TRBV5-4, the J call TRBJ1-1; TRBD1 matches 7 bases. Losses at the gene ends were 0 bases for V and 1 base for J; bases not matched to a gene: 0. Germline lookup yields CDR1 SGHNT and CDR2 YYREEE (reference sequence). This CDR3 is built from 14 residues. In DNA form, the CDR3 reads TGTGCCAGCAGCTTGGACAGGGGGAACACTGAAGCTTTCTTT. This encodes CASSLDRGNTEAFF.

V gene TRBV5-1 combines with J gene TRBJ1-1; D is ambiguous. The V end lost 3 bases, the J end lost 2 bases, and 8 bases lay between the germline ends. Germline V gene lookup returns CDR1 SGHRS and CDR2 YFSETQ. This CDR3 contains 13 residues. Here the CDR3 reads CASSSQENTEAFF. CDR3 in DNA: TGCGCCAGCAGCTCTCAGGAAAACACTGAAGCTTTCTTT.

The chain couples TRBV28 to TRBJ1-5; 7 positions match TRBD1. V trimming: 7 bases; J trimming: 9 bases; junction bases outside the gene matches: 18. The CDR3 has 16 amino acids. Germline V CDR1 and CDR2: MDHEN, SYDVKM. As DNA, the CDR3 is TGTGCCAGCACCCCTCTAACCGGGACAGATATATTGCCCCAGCATTTT. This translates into CASTPLTGTDILPQHF.

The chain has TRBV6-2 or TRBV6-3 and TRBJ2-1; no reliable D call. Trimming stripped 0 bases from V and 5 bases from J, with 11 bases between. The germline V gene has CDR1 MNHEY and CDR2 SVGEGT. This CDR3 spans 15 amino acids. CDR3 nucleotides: TGTGCCAGCAGTTACTCGCCAGGCTCAAACAATGAGCAGTTCTTC. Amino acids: CASSYSPGSNNEQFF.

CDR3 sequence (DNA): TGTGCCAGCAGCTTGGGCAGGGGGCGCGGTGGCTACACCTTC. It specifies CASSLGRGRGGYTF. The chain joins TRBV5-6 to TRBJ1-2, with 8 nucleotides matching TRBD1. Germline V gene data show CDR1 as SGHDT and CDR2 as YYEEEE. The CDR3 is 14 amino acids. J lost 7 bases, V lost 0 bases, and 5 bases had no gene match.

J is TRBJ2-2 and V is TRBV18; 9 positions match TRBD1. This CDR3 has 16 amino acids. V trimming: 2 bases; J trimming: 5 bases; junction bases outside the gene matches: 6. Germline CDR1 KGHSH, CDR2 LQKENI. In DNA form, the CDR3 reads TGTGCCAGCTCACCAACAGGGGGCGCGGGTACCGGGGAGCTGTTTTTT. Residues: CASSPTGGAGTGELFF.

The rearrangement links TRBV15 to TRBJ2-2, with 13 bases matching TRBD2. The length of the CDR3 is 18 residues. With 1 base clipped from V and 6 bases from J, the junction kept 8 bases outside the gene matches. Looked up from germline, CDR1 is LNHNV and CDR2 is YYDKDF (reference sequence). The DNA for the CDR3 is TGTGCCACCAGCAGAGGAGGGACTAGCGGGGACCGCCCCGGGGAGCTGTTTTTT. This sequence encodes CATSRGGTSGDRPGELFF.